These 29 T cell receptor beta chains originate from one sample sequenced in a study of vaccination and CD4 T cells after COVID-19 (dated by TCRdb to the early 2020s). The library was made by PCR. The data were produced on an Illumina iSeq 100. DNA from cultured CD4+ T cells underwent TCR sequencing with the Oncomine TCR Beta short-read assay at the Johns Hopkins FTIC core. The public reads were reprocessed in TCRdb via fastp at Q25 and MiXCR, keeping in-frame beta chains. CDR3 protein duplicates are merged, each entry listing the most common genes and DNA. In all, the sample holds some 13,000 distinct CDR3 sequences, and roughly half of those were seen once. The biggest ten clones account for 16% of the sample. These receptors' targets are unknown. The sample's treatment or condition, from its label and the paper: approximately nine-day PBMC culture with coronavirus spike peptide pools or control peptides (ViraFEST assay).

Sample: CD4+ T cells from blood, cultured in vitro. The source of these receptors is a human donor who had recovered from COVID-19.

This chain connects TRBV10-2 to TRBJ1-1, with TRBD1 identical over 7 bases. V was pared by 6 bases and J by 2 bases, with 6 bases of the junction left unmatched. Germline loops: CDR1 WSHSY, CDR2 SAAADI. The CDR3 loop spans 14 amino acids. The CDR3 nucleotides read TGCGCCAGCAGGACAGGGACTCTCAACACTGAAGCTTTCTTT. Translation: CASRTGTLNTEAFF.

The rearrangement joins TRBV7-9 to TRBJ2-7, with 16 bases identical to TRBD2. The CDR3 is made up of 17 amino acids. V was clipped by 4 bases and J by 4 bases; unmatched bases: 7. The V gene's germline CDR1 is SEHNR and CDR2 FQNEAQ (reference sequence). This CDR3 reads CASSWGLAGGFHYEQYF. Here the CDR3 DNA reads TGTGCCAGCAGCTGGGGACTAGCGGGAGGGTTCCATTACGAGCAGTACTTC.

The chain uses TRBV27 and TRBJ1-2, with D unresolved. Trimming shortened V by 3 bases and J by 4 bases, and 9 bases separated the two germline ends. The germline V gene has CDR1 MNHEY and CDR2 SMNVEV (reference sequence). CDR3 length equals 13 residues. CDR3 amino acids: CASSFEGFYGYTF. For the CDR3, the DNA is TGTGCCAGCAGTTTCGAGGGTTTCTATGGCTACACCTTC.

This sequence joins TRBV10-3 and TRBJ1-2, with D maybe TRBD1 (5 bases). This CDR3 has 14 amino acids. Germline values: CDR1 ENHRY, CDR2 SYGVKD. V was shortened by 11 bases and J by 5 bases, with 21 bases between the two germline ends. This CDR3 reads CAATGLRGRYGYTF. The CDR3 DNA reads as TGTGCCGCAACGGGACTCCGGGGCCGATATGGCTACACCTTC.

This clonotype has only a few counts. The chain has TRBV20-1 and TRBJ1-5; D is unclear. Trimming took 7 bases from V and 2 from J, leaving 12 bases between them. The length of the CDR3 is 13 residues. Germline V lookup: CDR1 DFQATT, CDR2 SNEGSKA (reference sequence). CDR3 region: CSGYEGGNQPQHF. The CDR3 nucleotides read TGCAGTGGCTACGAGGGAGGCAATCAGCCCCAGCATTTT.

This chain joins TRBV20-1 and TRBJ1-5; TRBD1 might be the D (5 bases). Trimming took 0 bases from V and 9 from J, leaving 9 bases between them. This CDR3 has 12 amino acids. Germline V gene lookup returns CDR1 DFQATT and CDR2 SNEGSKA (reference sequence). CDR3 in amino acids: CSAREGVLPQHF. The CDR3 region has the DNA TGCAGTGCTAGAGAGGGGGTTTTGCCCCAGCATTTT.

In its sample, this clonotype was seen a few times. The CDR3 sequence is CASGEGDQPQHF. The CDR3 DNA is TGTGCCAGCGGGGAGGGGGATCAGCCCCAGCATTTT. The gene calls are TRBV6-4 and TRBJ1-5; D might be TRBD1 (6 bases). The V end lost 8 bases, the J end lost 5 bases, and 10 bases lay between the germline ends. The CDR3 extends over 12 amino acids. Germline assignment: CDR1 MRHNA and CDR2 SNTAGT.

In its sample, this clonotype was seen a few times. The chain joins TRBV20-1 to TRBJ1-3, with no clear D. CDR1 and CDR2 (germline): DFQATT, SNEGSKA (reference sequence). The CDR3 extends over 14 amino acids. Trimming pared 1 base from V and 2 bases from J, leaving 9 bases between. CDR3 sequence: CSARARGTGNTIYF. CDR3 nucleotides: TGCAGTGCTAGAGCCCGAGGGACTGGAAACACCATATATTTT.

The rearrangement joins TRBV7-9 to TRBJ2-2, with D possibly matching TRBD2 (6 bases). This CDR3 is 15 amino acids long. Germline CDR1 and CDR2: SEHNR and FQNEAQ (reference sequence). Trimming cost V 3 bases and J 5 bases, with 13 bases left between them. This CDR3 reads CASSLGLPLTGELFF. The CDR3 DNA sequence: TGTGCCAGCAGCTTGGGACTCCCTTTGACCGGGGAGCTGTTTTTT.

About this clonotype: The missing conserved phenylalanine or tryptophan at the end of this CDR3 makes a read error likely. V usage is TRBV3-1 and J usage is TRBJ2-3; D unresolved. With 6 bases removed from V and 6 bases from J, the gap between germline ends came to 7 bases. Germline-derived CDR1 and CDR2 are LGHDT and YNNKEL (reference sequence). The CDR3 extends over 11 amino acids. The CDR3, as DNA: TGTGCCAGCAGGCCGCTTGATACGCAGTATTCT. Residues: CASRPLDTQYS.

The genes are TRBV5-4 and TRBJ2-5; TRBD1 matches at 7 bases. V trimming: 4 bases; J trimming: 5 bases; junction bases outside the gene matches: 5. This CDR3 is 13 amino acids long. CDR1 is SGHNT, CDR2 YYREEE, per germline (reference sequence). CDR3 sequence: CASSQQGLETQYF. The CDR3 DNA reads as TGTGCCAGCAGCCAACAGGGGCTGGAGACCCAGTACTTC.

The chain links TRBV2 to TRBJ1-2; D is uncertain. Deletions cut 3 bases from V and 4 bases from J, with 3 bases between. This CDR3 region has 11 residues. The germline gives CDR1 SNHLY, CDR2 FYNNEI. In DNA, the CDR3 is TGTGCCAGCAGTGAGGGCTATGGCTACACCTTC. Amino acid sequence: CASSEGYGYTF.

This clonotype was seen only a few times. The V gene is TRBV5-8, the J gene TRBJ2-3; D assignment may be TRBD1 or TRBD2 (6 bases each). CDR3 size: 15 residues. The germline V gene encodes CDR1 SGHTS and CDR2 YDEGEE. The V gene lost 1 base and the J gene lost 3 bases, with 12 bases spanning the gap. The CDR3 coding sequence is TGTGCCAGCAGCTTGCTTCGAGGGGGGACAGATACGCAGTATTTT. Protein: CASSLLRGGTDTQYF.

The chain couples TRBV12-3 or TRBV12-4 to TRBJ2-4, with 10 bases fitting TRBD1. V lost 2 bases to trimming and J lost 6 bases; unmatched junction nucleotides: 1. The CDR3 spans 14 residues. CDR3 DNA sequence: TGTGCCAGCAGTTTACGGACAGGGGGAAACATTCAGTACTTC. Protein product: CASSLRTGGNIQYF.

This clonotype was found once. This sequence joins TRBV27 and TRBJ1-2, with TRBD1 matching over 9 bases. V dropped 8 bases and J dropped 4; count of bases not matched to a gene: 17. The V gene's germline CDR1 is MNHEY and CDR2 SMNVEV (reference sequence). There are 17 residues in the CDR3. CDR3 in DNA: TGTGCCAGCTCTAAAGGACAGGGGCCCACGGGCCGCTATGGCTACACCTTC. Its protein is CASSKGQGPTGRYGYTF.

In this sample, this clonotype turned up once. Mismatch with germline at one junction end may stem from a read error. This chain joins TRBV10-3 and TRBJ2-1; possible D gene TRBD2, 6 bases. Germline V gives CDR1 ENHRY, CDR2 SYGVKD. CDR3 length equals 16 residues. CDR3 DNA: TGTGCCATCAGGGAGTCCACCCGCGGGGTTAGTAATGAGCAGTTCTTC. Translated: CAIRESTRGVSNEQFF.

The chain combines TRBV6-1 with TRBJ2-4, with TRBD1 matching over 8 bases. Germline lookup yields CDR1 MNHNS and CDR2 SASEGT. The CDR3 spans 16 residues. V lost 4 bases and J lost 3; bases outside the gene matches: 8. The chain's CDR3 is CASSALPGQDKNIQYF. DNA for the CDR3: TGTGCCAGCAGTGCCCTTCCGGGACAGGACAAAAACATTCAGTACTTC.

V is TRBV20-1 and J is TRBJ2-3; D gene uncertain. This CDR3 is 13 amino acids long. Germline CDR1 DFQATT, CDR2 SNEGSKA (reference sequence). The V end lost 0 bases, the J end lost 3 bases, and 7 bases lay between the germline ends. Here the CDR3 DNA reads TGCAGTGCTAGAGATGGGTTAACAGATACGCAGTATTTT. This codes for CSARDGLTDTQYF.

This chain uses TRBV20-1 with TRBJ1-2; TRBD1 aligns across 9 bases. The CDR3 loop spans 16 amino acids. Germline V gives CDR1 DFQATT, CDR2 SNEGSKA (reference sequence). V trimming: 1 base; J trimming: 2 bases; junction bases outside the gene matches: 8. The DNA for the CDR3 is TGCAGTGCTAGAGCCTTGACCGGGACAGGGAACTATGGCTACACCTTC. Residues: CSARALTGTGNYGYTF.

The DNA of the CDR3 is TGTGCCAGCAGTGAAGAGAGCGTTGCGGGAGTAGATACGCAGTATTTT. This encodes CASSEESVAGVDTQYF. The chain carries TRBV6-4 and TRBJ2-3; 7 positions agree with TRBD2. Germline assignment: CDR1 MRHNA and CDR2 SNTAGT. The J segment lost 5 bases and the V segment lost 3 bases, leaving 11 bases of the junction unmatched. There are 16 residues in the CDR3.

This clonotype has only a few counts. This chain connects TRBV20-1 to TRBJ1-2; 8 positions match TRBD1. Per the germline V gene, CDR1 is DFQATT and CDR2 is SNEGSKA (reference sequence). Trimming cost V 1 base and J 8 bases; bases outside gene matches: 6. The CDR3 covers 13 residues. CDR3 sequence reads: CSARGTGLRGYTF. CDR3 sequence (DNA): TGCAGTGCTAGAGGGACAGGGCTCAGGGGCTACACCTTC.

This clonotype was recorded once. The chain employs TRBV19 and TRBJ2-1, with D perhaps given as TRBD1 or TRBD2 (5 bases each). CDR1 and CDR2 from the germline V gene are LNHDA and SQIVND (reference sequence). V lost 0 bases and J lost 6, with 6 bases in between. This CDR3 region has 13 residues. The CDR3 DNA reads TGTGCCAGTAGTATAGATGGGGGCAATGAGCAGTTCTTC. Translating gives CASSIDGGNEQFF.

CDR3 bases: TGTGCCAGCAGGAGCCTAGGACAGACCTACGAGCAGTACTTC. Protein sequence: CASRSLGQTYEQYF. The chain uses TRBV6-2 or TRBV6-3 and TRBJ2-7, with TRBD1 as a possible D gene (6 bases). Trimming stripped 6 bases from V and 2 bases from J, with 14 bases between. Germline CDR1 and CDR2: MNHEY and SVGEGT. CDR3 length: 14 residues.

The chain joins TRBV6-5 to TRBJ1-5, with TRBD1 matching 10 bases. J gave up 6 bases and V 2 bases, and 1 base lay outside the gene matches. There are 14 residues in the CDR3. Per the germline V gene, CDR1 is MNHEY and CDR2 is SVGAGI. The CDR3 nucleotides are TGTGCCAGCAGTTACCGGGACAGGGGTCAGCCCCAGCATTTT. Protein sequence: CASSYRDRGQPQHF.

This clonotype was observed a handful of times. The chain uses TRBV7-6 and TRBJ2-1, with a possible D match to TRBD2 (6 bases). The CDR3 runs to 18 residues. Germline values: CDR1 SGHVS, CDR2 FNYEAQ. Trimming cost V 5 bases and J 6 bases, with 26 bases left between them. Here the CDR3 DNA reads TGTGCCAGCAGCGGTCACTACGGGCGGGACGTCGGCCTCAATGAGCAGTTCTTC. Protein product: CASSGHYGRDVGLNEQFF.

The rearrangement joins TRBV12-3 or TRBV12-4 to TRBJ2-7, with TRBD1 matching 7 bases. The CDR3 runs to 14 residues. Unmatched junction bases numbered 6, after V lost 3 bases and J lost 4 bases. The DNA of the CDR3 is TGTGCCAGCAGTTTGGGGTCCAGGGGGTACGAGCAGTACTTC. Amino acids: CASSLGSRGYEQYF.

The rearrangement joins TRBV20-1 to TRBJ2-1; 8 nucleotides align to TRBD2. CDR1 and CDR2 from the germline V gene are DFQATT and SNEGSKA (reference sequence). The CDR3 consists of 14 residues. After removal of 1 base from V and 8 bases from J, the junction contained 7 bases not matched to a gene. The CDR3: CSARVWAGGYEQFF. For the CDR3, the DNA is TGCAGTGCTAGAGTCTGGGCGGGAGGATATGAGCAGTTCTTC.

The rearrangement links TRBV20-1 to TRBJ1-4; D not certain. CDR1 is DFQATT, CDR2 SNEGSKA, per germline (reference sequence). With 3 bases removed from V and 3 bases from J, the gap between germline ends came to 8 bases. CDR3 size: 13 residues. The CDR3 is CSARALSNEKLFF. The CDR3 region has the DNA TGCAGTGCTAGGGCGTTATCTAATGAAAAACTGTTTTTT.

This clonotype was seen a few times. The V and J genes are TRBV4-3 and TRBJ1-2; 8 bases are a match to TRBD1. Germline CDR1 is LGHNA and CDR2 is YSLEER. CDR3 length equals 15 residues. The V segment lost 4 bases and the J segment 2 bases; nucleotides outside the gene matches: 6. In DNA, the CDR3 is TGCGCCAGCAGCCCTGGACAGGGCAGCAACTATGGCTACACCTTC. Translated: CASSPGQGSNYGYTF.